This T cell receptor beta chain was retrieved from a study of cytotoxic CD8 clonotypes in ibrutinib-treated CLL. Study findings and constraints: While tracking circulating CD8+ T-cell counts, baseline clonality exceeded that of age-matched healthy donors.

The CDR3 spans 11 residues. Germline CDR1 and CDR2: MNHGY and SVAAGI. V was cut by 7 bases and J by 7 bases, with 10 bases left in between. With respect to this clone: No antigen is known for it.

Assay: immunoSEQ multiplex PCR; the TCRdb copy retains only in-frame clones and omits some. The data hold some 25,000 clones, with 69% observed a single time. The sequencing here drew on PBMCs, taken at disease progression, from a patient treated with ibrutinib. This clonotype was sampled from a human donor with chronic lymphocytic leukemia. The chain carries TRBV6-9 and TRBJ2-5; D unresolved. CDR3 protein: CASITPGTQYF. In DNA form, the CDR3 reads TGTGCCAGCATTACACCGGGGACCCAGTACTTC.